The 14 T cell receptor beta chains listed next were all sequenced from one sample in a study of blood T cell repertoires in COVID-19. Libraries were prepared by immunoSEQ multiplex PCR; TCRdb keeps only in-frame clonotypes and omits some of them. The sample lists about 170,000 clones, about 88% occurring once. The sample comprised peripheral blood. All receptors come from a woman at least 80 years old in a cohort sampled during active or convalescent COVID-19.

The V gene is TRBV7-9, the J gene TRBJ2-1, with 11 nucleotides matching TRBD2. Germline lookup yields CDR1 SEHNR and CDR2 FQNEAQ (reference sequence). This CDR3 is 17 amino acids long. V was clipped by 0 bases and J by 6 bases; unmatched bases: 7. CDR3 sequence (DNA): TGTGCCAGCAGCTTAGCGGGGCTAGCGGGGGGAACCAATGAGCAGTTCTTC. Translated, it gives CASSLAGLAGGTNEQFF.

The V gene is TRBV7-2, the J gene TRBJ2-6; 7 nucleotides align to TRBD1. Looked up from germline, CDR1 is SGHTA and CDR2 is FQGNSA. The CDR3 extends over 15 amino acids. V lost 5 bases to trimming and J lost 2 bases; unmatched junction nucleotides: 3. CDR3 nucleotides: TGTGCCAGCAGCAAGACAGGGACTGGGGCCAACGTCCTGACTTTC. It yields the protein CASSKTGTGANVLTF.

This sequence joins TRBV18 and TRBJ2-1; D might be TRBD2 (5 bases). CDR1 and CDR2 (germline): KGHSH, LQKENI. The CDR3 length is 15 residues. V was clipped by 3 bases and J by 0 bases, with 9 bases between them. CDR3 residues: CASSPLGDSYNEQFF. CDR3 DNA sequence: TGTGCCAGCTCACCGCTGGGAGACTCCTACAATGAGCAGTTCTTC.

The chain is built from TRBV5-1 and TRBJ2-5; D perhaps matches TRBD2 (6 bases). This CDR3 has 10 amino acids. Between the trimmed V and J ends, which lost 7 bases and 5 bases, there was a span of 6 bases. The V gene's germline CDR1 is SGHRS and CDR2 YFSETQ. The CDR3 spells CASGGETQYF. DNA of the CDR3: TGCGCCAGCGGGGGGGAGACCCAGTACTTC. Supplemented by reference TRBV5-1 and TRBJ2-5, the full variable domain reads KAGVTQTPRYLIKTRGQQVTLSCSPISGHRSVSWYQQTPGQGLQFLFEYFSETQRNKGNFPGRFSGRQFSNSRSEMNVSTLELGDSALYLCASGGETQYFGPGTRLLVL.

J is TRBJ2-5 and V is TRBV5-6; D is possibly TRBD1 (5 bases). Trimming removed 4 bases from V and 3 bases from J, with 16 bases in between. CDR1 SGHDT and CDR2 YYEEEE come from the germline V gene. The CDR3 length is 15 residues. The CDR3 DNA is TGTGCCAGCAGCCAGATCAGGGATTTGGAAGAGACCCAGTACTTC. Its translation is CASSQIRDLEETQYF.

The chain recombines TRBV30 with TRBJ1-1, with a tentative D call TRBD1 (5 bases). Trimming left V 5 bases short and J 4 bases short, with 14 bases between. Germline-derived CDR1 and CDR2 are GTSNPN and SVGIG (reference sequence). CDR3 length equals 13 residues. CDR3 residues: CAWSPGVATEAFF. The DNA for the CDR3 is TGTGCCTGGTCCCCGGGGGTGGCCACTGAAGCTTTCTTT.

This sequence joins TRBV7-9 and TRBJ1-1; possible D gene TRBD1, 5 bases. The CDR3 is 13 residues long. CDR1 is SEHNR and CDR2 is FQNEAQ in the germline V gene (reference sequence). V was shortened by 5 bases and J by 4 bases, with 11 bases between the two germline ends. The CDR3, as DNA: TGTGCCAGCAGCCCCAGGGTAAGCACTGAAGCTTTCTTT. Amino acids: CASSPRVSTEAFF.

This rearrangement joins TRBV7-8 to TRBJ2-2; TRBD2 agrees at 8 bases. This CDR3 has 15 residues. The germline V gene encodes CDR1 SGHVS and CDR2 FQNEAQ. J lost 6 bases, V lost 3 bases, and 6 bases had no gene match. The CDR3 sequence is CASSLQREFPGELFF. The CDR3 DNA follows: TGTGCCAGCAGCTTGCAGCGGGAGTTCCCCGGGGAGCTGTTTTTT.

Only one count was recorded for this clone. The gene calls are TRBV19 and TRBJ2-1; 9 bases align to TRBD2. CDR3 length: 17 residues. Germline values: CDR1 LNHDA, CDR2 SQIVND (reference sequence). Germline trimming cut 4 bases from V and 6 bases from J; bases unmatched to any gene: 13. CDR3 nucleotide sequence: TGTGCCAGTAGTACCCCCATGCAAGCGGGAGGTACCAATGAGCAGTTCTTC. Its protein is CASSTPMQAGGTNEQFF.

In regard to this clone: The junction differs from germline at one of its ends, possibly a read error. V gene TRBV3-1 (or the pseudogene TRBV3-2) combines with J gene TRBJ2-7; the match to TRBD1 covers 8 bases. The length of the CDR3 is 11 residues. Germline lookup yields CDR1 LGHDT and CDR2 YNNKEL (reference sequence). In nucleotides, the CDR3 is TGTGCCAGCAGCCGCGCGGACAGGGTTGTATTC. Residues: CASSRADRVVF.

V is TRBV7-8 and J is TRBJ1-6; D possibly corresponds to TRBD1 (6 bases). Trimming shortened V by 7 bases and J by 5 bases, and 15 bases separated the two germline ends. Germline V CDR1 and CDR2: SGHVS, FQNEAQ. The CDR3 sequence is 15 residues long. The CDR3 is CASTIGTNHNSPLHF. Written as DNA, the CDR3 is TGTGCCAGCACAATCGGGACAAACCATAATTCACCCCTCCACTTT.

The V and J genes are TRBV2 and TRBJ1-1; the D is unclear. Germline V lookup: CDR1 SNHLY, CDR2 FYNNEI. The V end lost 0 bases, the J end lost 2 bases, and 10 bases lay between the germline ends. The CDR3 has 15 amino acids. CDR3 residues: CASSEAGFSNTEAFF. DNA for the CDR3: TGTGCCAGCAGTGAAGCCGGGTTTTCTAACACTGAAGCTTTCTTT. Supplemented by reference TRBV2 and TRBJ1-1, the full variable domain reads EPEVTQTPSHQVTQMGQEVILRCVPISNHLYFYWYRQILGQKVEFLVSFYNNEISEKSEIFDDQFSVERPDGSNFTLKIRSTKLEDSAMYFCASSEAGFSNTEAFFGQGTRLTVV.

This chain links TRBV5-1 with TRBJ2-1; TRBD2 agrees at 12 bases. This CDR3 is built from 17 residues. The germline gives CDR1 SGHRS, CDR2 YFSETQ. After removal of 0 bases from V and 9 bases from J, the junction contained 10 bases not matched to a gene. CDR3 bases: TGCGCCAGCAGCTTGGCTGCACTAGCGGGAGGAGTGGGTGAGCAGTTCTTC. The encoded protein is CASSLAALAGGVGEQFF. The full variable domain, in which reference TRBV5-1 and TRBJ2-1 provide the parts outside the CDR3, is KAGVTQTPRYLIKTRGQQVTLSCSPISGHRSVSWYQQTPGQGLQFLFEYFSETQRNKGNFPGRFSGRQFSNSRSEMNVSTLELGDSALYLCASSLAALAGGVGEQFFGPGTRLTVL.

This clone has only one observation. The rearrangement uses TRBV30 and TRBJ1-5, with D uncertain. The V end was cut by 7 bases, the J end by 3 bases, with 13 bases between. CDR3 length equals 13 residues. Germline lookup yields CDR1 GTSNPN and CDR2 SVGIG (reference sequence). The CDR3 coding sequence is TGTGCCTCCGAAGACGGGGACAATCAGCCCCAGCATTTT. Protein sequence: CASEDGDNQPQHF. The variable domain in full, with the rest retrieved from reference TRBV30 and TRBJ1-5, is SQTIHQWPATLVQPVGSPLSLECTVEGTSNPNLYWYRQAAGRGLQLLFYSVGIGQISSEVPQNLSASRPQDRQFILSSKKLLLSDSGFYLCASEDGDNQPQHFGDGTRLSIL.